The following is a T cell receptor beta chain sequence with its context. This sample is drawn from a study of shared T cell receptors in the human thymus. The CDR3 sequence is 16 residues long. Germline V gene sequence: CDR1 MNHEY, CDR2 SMNVEV (reference sequence). J was trimmed by 6 bases and V by 4 bases; bases with no gene match: 13. Here immunoSEQ multiplex PCR was the method, and the copy in TCRdb shows in-frame clones only, minus some. The profile covers about 660,000 clones, with approximately 90% appearing a single time and around 0.0099% taken by the ten largest. These data were likewise used in another study, on human thymus T cells. Per that paper: Corrective surgery for congenital heart defects was being performed on the healthy Finnish infants who served as donors. Surgeons resected thymus tissue during corrective heart surgery. Thymic and blood repertoires seemed to show skewed V and J gene use. A high degree of thymic repertoire overlap among unrelated individuals was reported in related research.

Specimen: thymocytes. The V and J genes are TRBV27 and TRBJ2-3; 7 positions match TRBD2. The receptor was derived from a boy less than two years old with a congenital heart defect. The DNA for the CDR3 is TGTGCCAGCAGTTCCCCCGAGGGAGGGCCATGGGATACGCAGTATTTT. The encoded protein is CASSSPEGGPWDTQYF.